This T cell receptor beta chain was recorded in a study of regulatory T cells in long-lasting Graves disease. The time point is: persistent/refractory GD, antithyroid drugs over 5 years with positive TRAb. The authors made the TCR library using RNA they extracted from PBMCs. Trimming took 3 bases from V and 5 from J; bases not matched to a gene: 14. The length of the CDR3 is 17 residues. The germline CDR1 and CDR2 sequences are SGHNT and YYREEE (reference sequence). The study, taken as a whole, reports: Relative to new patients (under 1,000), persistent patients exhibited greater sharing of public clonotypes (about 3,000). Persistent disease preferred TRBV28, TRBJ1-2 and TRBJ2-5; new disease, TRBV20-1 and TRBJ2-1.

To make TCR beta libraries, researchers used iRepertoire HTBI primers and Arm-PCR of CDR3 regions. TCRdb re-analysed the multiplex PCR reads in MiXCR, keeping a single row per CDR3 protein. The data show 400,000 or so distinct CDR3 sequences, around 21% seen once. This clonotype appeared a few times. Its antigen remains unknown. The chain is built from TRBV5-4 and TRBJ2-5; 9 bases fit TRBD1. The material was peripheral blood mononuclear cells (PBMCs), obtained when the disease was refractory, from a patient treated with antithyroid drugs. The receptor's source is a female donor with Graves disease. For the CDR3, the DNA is TGTGCCAGCAGCTACCTCGGACAGGGGAAATGGGGGGAGACCCAGTACTTC. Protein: CASSYLGQGKWGETQYF.